Below, 22 T cell receptor beta chains from the same sample are listed, as sequenced in a study of HIV-infected children after antiretroviral therapy interruption. A 3' RACE protocol on RNA, with unique molecular identifiers, produced the TCR library. Each CDR3 protein is one row after TCRdb ran MiXCR on the 3' RACE reads. The sample lists 45,000 to 50,000 distinct CDR3 sequences, 4.3% occurring once. Specified treatment: PENTA 11 planned treatment interruption arm or continuous ART arm. Sequences were derived from CD45RA+ CD4+ T cells from PBMCs, pooled from several time points, sampled from a donor given antiretroviral therapy, either interrupted or continuous. The sample's subset: naive CD4+ CD45RA+ CD45RO- T cells. These receptors were taken from a pool of human donors with HIV.

This clonotype was seen more than once but under ten times. The V and J genes are TRBV9 and TRBJ1-2; D not certain. Germline V gene data show CDR1 as SGDLS and CDR2 as YYNGEE. The length of the CDR3 is 15 residues. V lost 3 bases and J lost 6, with 18 bases in between. CDR3 residues: CASSAQTRGEDGYTF. The CDR3 nucleotides read TGTGCCAGCAGCGCCCAGACCCGGGGAGAGGATGGCTACACCTTC.

This clonotype was recorded many times. The gene calls are TRBV7-3 and TRBJ1-5, with unresolved D. Trimming cost V 1 base and J 6 bases, with 7 bases left between them. The CDR3 has 13 residues. The germline V gene encodes CDR1 SGHTA and CDR2 FQGTGA. CDR3 coding DNA: TGTGCCAGCAGCTTAAAATGGGGTCAGCCCCAGCATTTT. Protein sequence: CASSLKWGQPQHF.

This clonotype was seen at least ten times. V gene TRBV19 combines with J gene TRBJ2-5; 8 bases align to TRBD1. The CDR3 is made up of 15 amino acids. Germline V gene sequence: CDR1 LNHDA, CDR2 SQIVND (reference sequence). Trimming at V came to 1 base and at J to 5 bases, leaving 6 bases not matched to a gene. The CDR3 loop reads CASSIVGTGAETQYF. Written as DNA, the CDR3 is TGTGCCAGTAGTATAGTAGGGACAGGAGCCGAGACCCAGTACTTC.

This clonotype was counted many times. In nucleotides, the CDR3 is TGCAGTGCTACCGGGACTAGCATAGCCATTCAGTACTTC. As protein: CSATGTSIAIQYF. The chain couples TRBV20-1 to TRBJ2-4; 9 positions match TRBD2. The CDR3 length is 13 residues. CDR1 and CDR2 (germline): DFQATT, SNEGSKA (reference sequence). Germline trimming cut 4 bases from V and 9 bases from J; bases unmatched to any gene: 7.

The chain links TRBV11-3 to TRBJ2-7; 9 nucleotides align to TRBD1. The CDR3 is made up of 16 amino acids. V lost 1 base to trimming and J lost 6 bases; unmatched junction nucleotides: 10. The V gene's germline CDR1 is SGHNT and CDR2 YENEEA. CDR3 nucleotide sequence: TGTGCCAGCAGCTTAGGAATGGGACAGGGACCCACCGAGCAGTACTTC. The encoded protein is CASSLGMGQGPTEQYF.

This clonotype was counted ten times or more. This sequence joins TRBV12-3 or TRBV12-4 and TRBJ1-1; D gene uncertain. This CDR3 comprises 13 residues. V was cut by 6 bases and J by 0 bases, with 8 bases left in between. CDR3 nucleotide sequence: TGTGCCAGCAGCCGGACTGTGAACACTGAAGCTTTCTTT. It specifies CASSRTVNTEAFF.

This clonotype appeared many times. J is TRBJ1-5 and V is TRBV19; 8 bases fit TRBD1. The V gene's germline CDR1 is LNHDA and CDR2 SQIVND (reference sequence). The trim removed 2 bases at V and 9 bases at J, leaving 12 bases unmatched. The CDR3 runs 16 residues. CDR3 in DNA: TGTGCCAGTAGTATATCGGCCAGGGGGCCCCTAGGGCCCCAGCATTTT. Translating it yields CASSISARGPLGPQHF. The whole variable domain, remainder taken from reference TRBV19 and TRBJ1-5, is DGGITQSPKYLFRKEGQNVTLSCEQNLNHDAMYWYRQDPGQGLRLIYYSQIVNDFQKGDIAEGYSVSREKKESFPLTVTSAQKNPTAFYLCASSISARGPLGPQHFGDGTRLSIL.

This clonotype was seen ten or more times. In nucleotides, the CDR3 is TGTGCCAGCATACAGGGGGCGCGAACCGGGGAGCTGTTTTTT. Protein sequence: CASIQGARTGELFF. This sequence joins TRBV12-3 or TRBV12-4 and TRBJ2-2; 9 nucleotides align to TRBD1. The ends lost 7 bases at V and 5 bases at J; junction bases unmatched: 5. This CDR3 contains 14 residues.

This clonotype was detected ten times or more. The chain uses TRBV6-5 and TRBJ2-1, with 9 bases matching TRBD2. From germline, CDR1 is MNHEY and CDR2 SVGAGI. V trimming: 6 bases; J trimming: 9 bases; junction bases outside the gene matches: 15. The length of the CDR3 is 16 residues. CDR3 amino acids: CASRPMRGGNRPEQFF. The CDR3 nucleotides are TGTGCCAGCAGACCGATGCGGGGGGGCAATAGGCCTGAGCAGTTCTTC.

In its sample, this clonotype was seen many times. The genes are TRBV6-1 and TRBJ1-2; D perhaps matches TRBD1 (5 bases). The germline CDR1 and CDR2 sequences are MNHNS and SASEGT. The V and J ends lost 3 bases and 4 bases respectively, with 18 bases between them. The CDR3 is 16 residues long. The CDR3 DNA sequence: TGTGCCAGCAGTGATACGACGGGACTACGGGCCTATGGCTACACCTTC. This encodes CASSDTTGLRAYGYTF.

This clonotype was counted ten times or more. The chain joins TRBV24-1 to TRBJ2-7; D possibly matches TRBD1 or TRBD2 (5 bases each). Trimming shortened V by 5 bases and J by 0 bases, and 19 bases separated the two germline ends. CDR1 is KGHDR, CDR2 SFDVKD, per germline. This CDR3 comprises 17 residues. CDR3 nucleotides: TGTGCCACCAGTGCCAGAAACCCCGGGACCAACTCCTACGAGCAGTACTTC. Its protein product is CATSARNPGTNSYEQYF.

CDR3 region: CASSESKGTDTQYF. In DNA form, the CDR3 reads TGCGCCAGCAGTGAGTCGAAAGGGACAGATACGCAGTATTTT. This rearrangement joins TRBV10-1 to TRBJ2-3; D gene unclear. Trimming removed 0 bases at V and 3 bases at J, with 7 bases between. The germline V gene encodes CDR1 WNHNN and CDR2 SYGVQD (reference sequence). This CDR3 is built from 14 residues.

The chain recombines TRBV7-4 with TRBJ2-4, with 8 bases fitting TRBD1. The CDR3 totals 14 residues. In germline, CDR1 is SGHVT, CDR2 SQSDAQ. Trimming at V came to 6 bases and at J to 6 bases, leaving 7 bases not matched to a gene. The CDR3 DNA reads as TGTGCCAGCAGGGGGAACAGGGGGAGAAACATTCAGTACTTC. This translates into CASRGNRGRNIQYF.

Only a few counts were recorded for this clonotype. The junction departs from the called germline gene at one end, perhaps through a read error. The CDR3 bases are TGTGACAGCAGCTTCCACAGGGGGGAGACCCAGTACTTC. This sequence encodes CDSSFHRGETQYF. The chain uses TRBV13 and TRBJ2-5; 8 bases map to TRBD1. CDR1 and CDR2 (germline): PRHDT, FYEKMQ (reference sequence). This CDR3 spans 13 amino acids.

This clonotype has only a few counts. V usage is TRBV5-1 and J usage is TRBJ2-7; 8 bases are shared with TRBD1. Looked up from germline, CDR1 is SGHRS and CDR2 is YFSETQ. V was clipped by 2 bases and J by 5 bases; unmatched bases: 9. The CDR3 length is 15 residues. CDR3 amino acids: CASSLQPGQEDEQYF. The DNA of the CDR3 is TGCGCCAGCAGCTTACAACCGGGACAGGAGGACGAGCAGTACTTC.

This clonotype was seen repeatedly, ten times or more. The chain couples TRBV30 to TRBJ2-7, with 8 bases aligning to TRBD2. The CDR3 runs to 13 residues. Per the germline V gene, CDR1 is GTSNPN and CDR2 is SVGIG (reference sequence). V lost 0 bases to trimming and J lost 6 bases; unmatched junction nucleotides: 4. CDR3 sequence reads: CAWSVRRGGEQYF. CDR3 nucleotides: TGTGCCTGGAGTGTACGACGGGGGGGCGAGCAGTACTTC.

Many counts were recorded for this clonotype. V usage is TRBV20-1 and J usage is TRBJ1-2; possible D gene TRBD1, 5 bases. V shed 0 bases and J shed 4 bases, with 15 bases lying between them. Looked up from germline, CDR1 is DFQATT and CDR2 is SNEGSKA (reference sequence). The CDR3 covers 15 residues. In nucleotides, the CDR3 is TGCAGTGCTAGAGATTCAAGGGGAGGTAGCTATGGCTACACCTTC. This gives the protein CSARDSRGGSYGYTF.

The CDR3 region has the DNA TGTGCCACCAGGGACACAGATACGCAGTATTTT. Translation: CATRDTDTQYF. The V call is TRBV24-1, the J call TRBJ2-3; D is uncertain. Germline loops: CDR1 KGHDR, CDR2 SFDVKD. Between the trimmed V and J ends, which lost 7 bases and 2 bases, there was a span of 3 bases. The CDR3 has 11 residues.

This clonotype has at least ten counts. The gene calls are TRBV24-1 and TRBJ2-1; D perhaps matches TRBD1 (6 bases). The CDR3 covers 14 residues. CDR1 is KGHDR and CDR2 is SFDVKD in the germline V gene. V shed 4 bases and J shed 6 bases, with 12 bases lying between them. In DNA form, the CDR3 reads TGTGCCACCAGTGACCAGACAGGCAGCAATGAGCAGTTCTTC. It is translated as CATSDQTGSNEQFF.

This rearrangement joins TRBV5-4 to TRBJ2-3, with a possible D match to TRBD2 (6 bases). This CDR3 has 16 amino acids. Trimming pared 0 bases from V and 0 bases from J, leaving 11 bases between. The germline CDR1 and CDR2 sequences are SGHNT and YYREEE (reference sequence). The DNA of the CDR3 is TGTGCCAGCAGCTTGGCCGGACGGGGGAGCACAGATACGCAGTATTTT. Its translation: CASSLAGRGSTDTQYF.

The chain joins TRBV28 to TRBJ1-2; no reliable D call. The CDR3 consists of 14 residues. CDR1 and CDR2 from the germline V gene are MDHEN and SYDVKM. The V end was cut by 4 bases, the J end by 4 bases, with 13 bases between. The CDR3, as DNA: TGTGCCAGCAGTTCAATGGGAGGCGGCTATGGCTACACCTTC. Residues: CASSSMGGGYGYTF.

This clonotype was seen repeatedly, ten times or more. This chain links TRBV25-1 with TRBJ2-7, with 7 bases fitting TRBD1. CDR1 MGHDK and CDR2 SYGVNS come from the germline V gene. J was trimmed by 0 bases and V by 3 bases; bases with no gene match: 5. This CDR3 has 15 residues. For the CDR3, the DNA is TGTGCCAGCAGTGAGAACAGGGGTAACTCCTACGAGCAGTACTTC. Protein sequence: CASSENRGNSYEQYF.